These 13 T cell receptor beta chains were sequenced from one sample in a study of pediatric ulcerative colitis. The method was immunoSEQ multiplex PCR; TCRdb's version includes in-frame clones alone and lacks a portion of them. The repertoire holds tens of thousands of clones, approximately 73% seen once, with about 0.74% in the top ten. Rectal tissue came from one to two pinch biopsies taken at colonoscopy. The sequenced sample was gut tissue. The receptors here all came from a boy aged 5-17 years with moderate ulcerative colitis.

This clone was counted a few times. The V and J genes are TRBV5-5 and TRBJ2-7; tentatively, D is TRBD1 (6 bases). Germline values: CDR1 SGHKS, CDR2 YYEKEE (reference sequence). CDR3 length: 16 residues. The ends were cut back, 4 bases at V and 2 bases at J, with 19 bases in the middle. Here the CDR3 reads CASSPRTAPGPYEQYF. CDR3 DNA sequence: TGTGCCAGCAGCCCTAGGACAGCTCCTGGCCCCTACGAGCAGTACTTC.

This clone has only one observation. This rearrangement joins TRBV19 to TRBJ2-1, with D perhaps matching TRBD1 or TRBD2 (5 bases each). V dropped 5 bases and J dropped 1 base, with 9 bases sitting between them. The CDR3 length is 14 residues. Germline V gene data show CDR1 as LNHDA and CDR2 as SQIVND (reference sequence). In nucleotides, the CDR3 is TGTGCCAGTAGTTTGGGGGAATCCTACAATGAGCAGTTCTTC. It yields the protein CASSLGESYNEQFF.

The CDR3: CASNDLDYLGYEQYF. In nucleotides, the CDR3 is TGCGCCAGCAACGACTTGGACTACTTGGGGTACGAGCAGTACTTC. This rearrangement joins TRBV5-1 to TRBJ2-7; D possibly corresponds to TRBD2 (6 bases). Germline-derived CDR1 and CDR2 are SGHRS and YFSETQ. The CDR3 length is 15 residues. Trimming left V 6 bases short and J 4 bases short, with 20 bases between.

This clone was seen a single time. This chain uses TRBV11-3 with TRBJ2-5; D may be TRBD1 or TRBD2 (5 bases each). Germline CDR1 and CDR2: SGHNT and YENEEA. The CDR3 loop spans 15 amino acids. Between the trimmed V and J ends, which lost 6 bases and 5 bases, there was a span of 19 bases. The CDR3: CASRREGLLGETQYF. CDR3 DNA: TGTGCCAGCAGGAGAGAGGGGCTCCTCGGGGAGACCCAGTACTTC. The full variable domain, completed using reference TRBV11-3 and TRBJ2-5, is EAGVVQSPRYKIIEKKQPVAFWCNPISGHNTLYWYLQNLGQGPELLIRYENEEAVDDSQLPKDRFSAERLKGVDSTLKIQPAELGDSAVYLCASRREGLLGETQYFGPGTRLLVL.

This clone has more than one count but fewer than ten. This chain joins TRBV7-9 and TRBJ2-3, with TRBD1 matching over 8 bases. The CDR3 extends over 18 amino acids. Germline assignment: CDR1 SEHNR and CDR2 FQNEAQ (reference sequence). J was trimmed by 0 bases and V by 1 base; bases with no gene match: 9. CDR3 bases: TGTGCCAGCAGCTTAGTTCAGGGGGCGCATTATAGCACAGATACGCAGTATTTT. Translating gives CASSLVQGAHYSTDTQYF.

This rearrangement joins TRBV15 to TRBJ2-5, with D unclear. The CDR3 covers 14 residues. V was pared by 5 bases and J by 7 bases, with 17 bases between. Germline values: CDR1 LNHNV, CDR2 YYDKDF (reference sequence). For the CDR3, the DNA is TGTGCCACCAGCGTGGACCAAGCAAGTTGGACCCAGTACTTC. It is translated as CATSVDQASWTQYF.

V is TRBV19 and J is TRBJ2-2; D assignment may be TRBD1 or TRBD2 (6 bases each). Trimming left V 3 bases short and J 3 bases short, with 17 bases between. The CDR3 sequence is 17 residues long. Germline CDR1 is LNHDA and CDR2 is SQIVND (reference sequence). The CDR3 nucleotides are TGTGCCAGTAGTATCAAGGGGGGCGGTTCGGACACCGGGGAGCTGTTTTTT. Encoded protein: CASSIKGGGSDTGELFF.

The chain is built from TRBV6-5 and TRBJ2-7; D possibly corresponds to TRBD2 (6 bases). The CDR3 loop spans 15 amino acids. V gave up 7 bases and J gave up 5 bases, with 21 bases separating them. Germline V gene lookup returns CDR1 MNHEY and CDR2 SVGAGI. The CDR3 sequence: CASMTVEAGSDEQYF. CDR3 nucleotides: TGTGCCAGCATGACCGTTGAGGCCGGGAGCGACGAGCAGTACTTC.

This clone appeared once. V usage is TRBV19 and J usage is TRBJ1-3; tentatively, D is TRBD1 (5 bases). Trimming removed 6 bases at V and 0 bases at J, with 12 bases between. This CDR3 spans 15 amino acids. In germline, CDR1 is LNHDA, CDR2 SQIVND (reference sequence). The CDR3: CASSPDIFSGNTIYF. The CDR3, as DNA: TGTGCCAGTAGCCCGGACATCTTCTCTGGAAACACCATATATTTT.

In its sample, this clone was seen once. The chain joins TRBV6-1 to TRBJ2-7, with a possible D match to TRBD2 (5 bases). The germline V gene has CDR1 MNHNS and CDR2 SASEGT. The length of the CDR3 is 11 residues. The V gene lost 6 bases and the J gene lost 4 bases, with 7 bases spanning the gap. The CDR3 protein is CASRGEYEQYF. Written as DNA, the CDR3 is TGTGCCAGCAGGGGAGAATACGAGCAGTACTTC.

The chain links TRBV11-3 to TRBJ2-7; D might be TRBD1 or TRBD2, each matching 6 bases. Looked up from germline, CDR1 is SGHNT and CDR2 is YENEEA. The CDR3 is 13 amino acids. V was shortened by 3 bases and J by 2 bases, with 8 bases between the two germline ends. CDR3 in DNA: TGTGCCAGCAGCTTCGGGGGCCCCTACGAGCAGTACTTC. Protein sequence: CASSFGGPYEQYF.

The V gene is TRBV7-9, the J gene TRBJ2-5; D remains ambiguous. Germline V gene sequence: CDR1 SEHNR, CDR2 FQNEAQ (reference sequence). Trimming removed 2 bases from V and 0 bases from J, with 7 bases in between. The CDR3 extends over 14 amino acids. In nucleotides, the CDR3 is TGTGCCAGCAGCTTAATGGCGGACCAAGAGACCCAGTACTTC. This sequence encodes CASSLMADQETQYF.

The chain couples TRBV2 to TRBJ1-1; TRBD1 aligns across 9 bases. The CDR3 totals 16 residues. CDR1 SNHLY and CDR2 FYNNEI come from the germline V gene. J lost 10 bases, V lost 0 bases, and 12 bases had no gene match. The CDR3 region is CASSEAVPGTGSIAFF. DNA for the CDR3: TGTGCCAGCAGTGAAGCCGTACCGGGGACAGGGTCTATAGCTTTCTTT.